These T cell receptor beta chains were read from a single sample in a study of blood T cell repertoires in COVID-19. The protocol was immunoSEQ multiplex PCR, while the TCRdb copy is restricted to in-frame clones and leaves out a portion. The sample holds about 490,000 clones, approximately 83% seen once. The material sequenced was peripheral blood. The source is a human donor in a cohort sampled during active COVID-19. The CDR3 runs from the conserved cysteine through the conserved F or W. Each record gives: V gene, clone size, J gene, D gene, CDR3 protein, CDR3 DNA. A D gene is named only where the DNA matches it firmly. Not all rows give a size; the values are once, few, many and, for expanded clones, a class.

V gene: TRBV2; clone size: few; J gene: TRBJ2-5; D gene: NA; CDR3 protein: CASTTGRELSPTSGTQYF; CDR3 DNA: TGTGCCAGCACAACCGGACGGGAGCTGAGTCCGACATCCGGGACCCAGTACTTC
V gene: TRBV18; clone size: NA; J gene: TRBJ2-2; D gene: TRBD1; CDR3 protein: CASSRTGTGDTGELFF; CDR3 DNA: TGTGCCAGCTCACGTACCGGGACAGGGGACACCGGGGAGCTGTTTTTT
V gene: TRBV7-6; clone size: NA; J gene: TRBJ1-1; D gene: NA; CDR3 protein: CASSSDWNTEAFF; CDR3 DNA: TGTGCCAGCAGCTCAGACTGGAACACTGAAGCTTTCTTT
V gene: TRBV30; clone size: NA; J gene: TRBJ2-3; D gene: TRBD2; CDR3 protein: CAWGTRAGGQDTQYF; CDR3 DNA: TGTGCCTGGGGGACTAGAGCGGGAGGCCAAGATACGCAGTATTTT
V gene: TRBV28; clone size: NA; J gene: TRBJ1-5; D gene: TRBD1; CDR3 protein: CASGRDRGVTASNQPQHF; CDR3 DNA: TGTGCCAGCGGCCGGGACAGGGGCGTAACAGCGAGCAATCAGCCCCAGCATTTT
V gene: TRBV10-3; clone size: NA; J gene: TRBJ2-3; D gene: TRBD2; CDR3 protein: CAISESLSGFSGGGTDTQYF; CDR3 DNA: TGTGCCATCAGTGAGTCGCTATCTGGATTTTCGGGAGGCGGCACAGATACGCAGTATTTT
V gene: TRBV14; clone size: NA; J gene: TRBJ1-1; D gene: NA; CDR3 protein: CASSRSLGGTEAFF; CDR3 DNA: TGTGCCAGCAGCCGTTCTCTTGGAGGGACTGAAGCTTTCTTT
V gene: TRBV28; clone size: NA; J gene: TRBJ1-1; D gene: TRBD1; CDR3 protein: CASSSFTGGGTEAFF; CDR3 DNA: TGTGCCAGCAGTTCATTTACAGGGGGCGGGACTGAAGCTTTCTTT
V gene: TRBV11-2; clone size: once; J gene: TRBJ2-1; D gene: TRBD2; CDR3 protein: CASSLRTSANEQFF; CDR3 DNA: TGTGCCAGCAGCCTCCGGACTAGCGCCAATGAGCAGTTCTTC
V gene: TRBV12-5; clone size: NA; J gene: TRBJ2-5; D gene: TRBD1; CDR3 protein: CASGLDGGQGGETQYF; CDR3 DNA: TGTGCTAGTGGTTTGGATGGGGGACAGGGCGGAGAGACCCAGTACTTC
V gene: TRBV9; clone size: once; J gene: TRBJ1-2; D gene: NA; CDR3 protein: CASSPAGVADYTF; CDR3 DNA: TGTGCCAGCAGCCCTGCGGGGGTCGCGGACTACACCTTC
V gene: TRBV7-9; clone size: few; J gene: TRBJ2-7; D gene: TRBD1; CDR3 protein: CASSSGGTGGSAEQYF; CDR3 DNA: TGTGCCAGCAGCTCCGGTGGGACAGGCGGATCGGCCGAGCAGTACTTC
V gene: TRBV15; clone size: NA; J gene: TRBJ2-7; D gene: TRBD1; CDR3 protein: CATSRDRQGSEQYF; CDR3 DNA: TGTGCCACCAGCAGAGACCGACAGGGCTCAGAGCAGTACTTC
V gene: TRBV5-3; clone size: NA; J gene: TRBJ1-5; D gene: TRBD1; CDR3 protein: CARRSGTGDQPQHF; CDR3 DNA: TGTGCCAGAAGGTCCGGGACAGGGGATCAGCCCCAGCATTTT
V gene: TRBV18; clone size: NA; J gene: TRBJ1-1; D gene: NA; CDR3 protein: CASSPEGDTEAFF; CDR3 DNA: TGTGCCAGCTCACCTGAGGGGGACACTGAAGCTTTCTTT
V gene: TRBV3-1/TRBV3-2; clone size: NA; J gene: TRBJ2-4; D gene: TRBD1; CDR3 protein: CASSQGQGVAKNIQYF; CDR3 DNA: TGTGCCAGCAGCCAAGGGCAGGGGGTAGCCAAAAACATTCAGTACTTC
V gene: TRBV7-2; clone size: NA; J gene: TRBJ2-5; D gene: NA; CDR3 protein: CASSLGGAGAETQYF; CDR3 DNA: TGTGCCAGCAGCTTAGGAGGGGCAGGGGCGGAGACCCAGTACTTC
V gene: TRBV19; clone size: NA; J gene: TRBJ2-3; D gene: TRBD2; CDR3 protein: CASSIGSGWEDTQYF; CDR3 DNA: TGTGCCAGTAGTATTGGTAGCGGGTGGGAAGATACGCAGTATTTT
V gene: TRBV29-1; clone size: NA; J gene: TRBJ2-7; D gene: TRBD1; CDR3 protein: CSVTPRGQGVDEQYF; CDR3 DNA: TGCAGCGTGACGCCCCGGGGACAGGGGGTGGACGAGCAGTACTTC
V gene: TRBV19; clone size: NA; J gene: TRBJ1-5; D gene: NA; CDR3 protein: CASSIAGREGNQPQHF; CDR3 DNA: TGTGCCAGTAGTATAGCGGGCAGGGAGGGCAATCAGCCCCAGCATTTT
V gene: TRBV2; clone size: few; J gene: TRBJ2-3; D gene: TRBD1; CDR3 protein: CASSPDRGADTQYF; CDR3 DNA: TGTGCCAGCAGCCCCGACAGGGGTGCAGATACGCAGTATTTT